These 15 T cell receptor beta chains were all obtained from the same sample, sequenced in a study of blood T cell dynamics during melanoma immunotherapy. The time point here: pre-treatment baseline. Clones were sequenced by immunoSEQ multiplex PCR, and TCRdb holds only the in-frame ones, with some missing. The sample yields around 11,000 clones, around four fifths seen once. The sample in question was blood, obtained from a patient treated with checkpoint blockade. The receptors come from a human donor with melanoma.

The V and J genes are TRBV5-6 and TRBJ1-6, with TRBD1 identical over 9 bases. The CDR3 covers 15 residues. The germline CDR1 and CDR2 sequences are SGHDT and YYEEEE. J lost 8 bases, V lost 5 bases, and 8 bases had no gene match. The CDR3 loop is CASSIGDRDDSPLHF. DNA for the CDR3: TGTGCCAGCAGTATTGGGGACAGGGATGATTCACCCCTCCACTTT.

The chain combines TRBV4-3 with TRBJ2-5, with D uncertain. This CDR3 region has 14 residues. Trimming removed 0 bases at V and 2 bases at J, with 7 bases between. The V gene's germline CDR1 is LGHNA and CDR2 YSLEER. CDR3 in DNA: TGCGCCAGCAGCCAAGATCAAACGCAAGAGACCCAGTACTTC. Residues: CASSQDQTQETQYF.

The count of this clone is one. The V and J genes are TRBV7-8 and TRBJ2-7; 12 nucleotides agree with TRBD2. With 4 bases clipped from V and 2 bases from J, the junction kept 9 bases outside the gene matches. The length of the CDR3 is 17 residues. Germline V gene data show CDR1 as SGHVS and CDR2 as FQNEAQ. The CDR3 nucleotides read TGTGCCAGCAGCTCAGGTGGGCTAGCGGGAGGGACCTACGAGCAGTACTTC. Translating it yields CASSSGGLAGGTYEQYF.

The rearrangement joins TRBV27 to TRBJ2-2; the D is unclear. The CDR3 loop spans 15 amino acids. V lost 5 bases, J lost 4 bases, and 14 bases lay in between. Germline lookup yields CDR1 MNHEY and CDR2 SMNVEV (reference sequence). The CDR3 coding sequence is TGTGCCAGCAGTCCCCGCGGCGGAATCACCGGGGAGCTGTTTTTT. Its translation is CASSPRGGITGELFF.

This sequence joins TRBV28 and TRBJ2-7; TRBD1 matches 9 bases. V was pared by 6 bases and J by 5 bases, with 14 bases of the junction left unmatched. The length of the CDR3 is 16 residues. In germline, CDR1 is MDHEN, CDR2 SYDVKM. Here the CDR3 reads CASSSTGGGRRDEQYF. The CDR3 DNA reads as TGTGCCAGCAGCTCAACAGGGGGCGGGCGCAGGGACGAGCAGTACTTC.

V gene TRBV7-2 combines with J gene TRBJ2-3; D ambiguous. The V gene lost 5 bases and the J gene lost 5 bases, with 8 bases spanning the gap. The CDR3 runs 12 residues. Germline CDR1 and CDR2: SGHTA and FQGNSA. In DNA, the CDR3 is TGTGCCAGCAGCCATTTTGGAGATACGCAGTATTTT. Amino acids: CASSHFGDTQYF. Complete variable domain (other parts from reference TRBV7-2 and TRBJ2-3): GAGVSQSPSNKVTEKGKDVELRCDPISGHTALYWYRQSLGQGLEFLIYFQGNSAPDKSGLPSDRFSAERTGGSVSTLTIQRTQQEDSAVYLCASSHFGDTQYFGPGTRLTVL.

The V and J genes are TRBV27 and TRBJ1-2, with TRBD1 matching 8 bases. Germline V gene lookup returns CDR1 MNHEY and CDR2 SMNVEV (reference sequence). V lost 3 bases and J lost 4; bases outside the gene matches: 13. The CDR3 length is 17 residues. CDR3 sequence: CASSFQGRGPTFYGYTF. CDR3 bases: TGTGCCAGCAGTTTTCAGGGCAGGGGGCCAACCTTCTATGGCTACACCTTC.

This clone was seen a few times. V usage is TRBV5-6 and J usage is TRBJ2-2; 9 positions agree with TRBD1. Germline CDR1 reads SGHDT; CDR2 reads YYEEEE. J lost 3 bases, V lost 5 bases, and 8 bases had no gene match. The CDR3 covers 16 residues. DNA for the CDR3: TGTGCCAGCAGTAGGGTTTACAGGGGGCACACCGGGGAGCTGTTTTTT. Translation: CASSRVYRGHTGELFF.

The V gene is TRBV11-2, the J gene TRBJ2-6, with 8 positions matching TRBD1. Trimming cost V 5 bases and J 2 bases; bases outside gene matches: 5. Germline CDR1 SGHAT, CDR2 FQNNGV. The CDR3 runs to 16 residues. The CDR3 sequence is CASSKDRATGANVLTF. CDR3 nucleotides: TGTGCCAGCAGCAAGGACAGGGCGACTGGGGCCAACGTCCTGACTTTC.

The J gene is TRBJ1-1, the V gene TRBV7-2; 7 bases agree with TRBD1. Germline assignment: CDR1 SGHTA and CDR2 FQGNSA. Trimming took 5 bases from V and 3 from J; bases not matched to a gene: 6. This CDR3 has 14 amino acids. The DNA of the CDR3 is TGTGCCAGCAGCATAGGACAGGCCTACACTGAAGCTTTCTTT. This sequence encodes CASSIGQAYTEAFF.

The J gene is TRBJ1-1, the V gene TRBV19; D might be TRBD1 (5 bases). The V gene lost 6 bases and the J gene lost 0 bases, with 14 bases spanning the gap. Looked up from germline, CDR1 is LNHDA and CDR2 is SQIVND (reference sequence). This CDR3 is 15 amino acids long. CDR3 in amino acids: CASSQPGGMNTEAFF. CDR3 nucleotide sequence: TGTGCCAGTAGCCAACCGGGGGGGATGAACACTGAAGCTTTCTTT.

This chain connects TRBV2 to TRBJ2-1, with 8 bases fitting TRBD1. This CDR3 is 13 amino acids long. Germline V gene sequence: CDR1 SNHLY, CDR2 FYNNEI. Germline trimming cut 8 bases from V and 7 bases from J; bases unmatched to any gene: 7. CDR3 sequence: CASGWTGQNEQFF. In nucleotides, the CDR3 is TGTGCCAGCGGGTGGACAGGGCAAAATGAGCAGTTCTTC.

This clone appeared a single time. The chain carries TRBV20-1 and TRBJ2-5; no firm D call. This CDR3 contains 11 residues. From germline, CDR1 is DFQATT and CDR2 SNEGSKA (reference sequence). The V end lost 6 bases, the J end lost 5 bases, and 10 bases lay between the germline ends. CDR3 region: CSAPKGETQYF. The DNA for the CDR3 is TGCAGTGCCCCCAAAGGGGAGACCCAGTACTTC.

This chain joins TRBV7-6 and TRBJ1-3; maybe TRBD1 (5 bases). Trimming removed 2 bases from V and 0 bases from J, with 11 bases in between. Per the germline V gene, CDR1 is SGHVS and CDR2 is FNYEAQ. The length of the CDR3 is 16 residues. CDR3 in amino acids: CASSLTHRTSGNTIYF. In DNA form, the CDR3 reads TGTGCCAGCAGCTTAACCCACAGGACCTCTGGAAACACCATATATTTT.

This chain uses TRBV7-2 with TRBJ1-2; D gene uncertain. V lost 3 bases and J lost 4, with 18 bases in between. CDR3 length: 16 amino acids. The germline V gene has CDR1 SGHTA and CDR2 FQGNSA. CDR3 region: CASSFFTQTPSYGYTF. CDR3 coding DNA: TGTGCCAGCAGCTTCTTCACCCAAACCCCCTCCTATGGCTACACCTTC.